The 21 T cell receptor beta chains reported below all come from one sample, sequenced in a study of T cells in pancreatic ductal adenocarcinoma. Repertoires were generated with immunoSEQ multiplex PCR, while TCRdb's copy carries only in-frame clones and drops some. Seen here are over 85,000 clones, nearly 95% observed once, and the top ten hold 2.5% to 3.5%. Surgery without prior neoadjuvant therapy was the treatment of the selected pancreatic ductal adenocarcinoma patients. The specimen was PBMCs. These receptors were collected from a human donor with pancreatic ductal adenocarcinoma.

The chain recombines TRBV6-5 with TRBJ1-5; possibly TRBD1 for D (6 bases). The V gene's germline CDR1 is MNHEY and CDR2 SVGAGI. Trimming pared 6 bases from V and 9 bases from J, leaving 21 bases between. This CDR3 is 15 amino acids long. The CDR3 nucleotides read TGTGCCAGCAGCCGCCAGGGGTCCGGCTTCGCGCCCCAGCATTTT. This sequence encodes CASSRQGSGFAPQHF.

The rearrangement uses TRBV6-6 and TRBJ1-2; D possibly corresponds to TRBD1 (5 bases). From germline, CDR1 is MNHNY and CDR2 SVGAGI (reference sequence). This CDR3 region has 15 residues. With 2 bases removed from V and 8 bases from J, the gap between germline ends came to 18 bases. CDR3 in amino acids: CASSYNREGWEGYTF. DNA for the CDR3: TGTGCCAGCAGTTACAACCGGGAGGGGTGGGAGGGCTACACCTTC.

Here the CDR3 DNA reads TGTGCCAGCAGCCCGGGACTAGGGTCCTACGAGCAGTACTTC. It translates to CASSPGLGSYEQYF. The chain is built from TRBV7-3 and TRBJ2-7, with 8 positions matching TRBD2. The J segment lost 1 base and the V segment lost 5 bases, leaving 4 bases of the junction unmatched. The V gene's germline CDR1 is SGHTA and CDR2 FQGTGA. The CDR3 is 14 residues long. Full variable domain (rest looked up from reference TRBV7-3 and TRBJ2-7): GAGVSQTPSNKVTEKGKYVELRCDPISGHTALYWYRQSLGQGPEFLIYFQGTGAADDSGLPNDRFFAVRPEGSVSTLKIQRTERGDSAVYLCASSPGLGSYEQYFGPGTRLTVT.

V and J are TRBV18 and TRBJ2-4, with D tentatively TRBD2 (5 bases). The CDR3 covers 16 residues. The ends were cut back, 1 base at V and 7 bases at J, with 17 bases in the middle. Germline CDR1 and CDR2: KGHSH and LQKENI. This CDR3 is CASSPQDSNFGNIQYF. CDR3 bases: TGTGCCAGCTCACCACAGGACTCAAATTTCGGGAACATTCAGTACTTC. The full variable domain, in which reference TRBV18 and TRBJ2-4 provide the parts outside the CDR3, is NAGVMQNPRHLVRRRGQEARLRCSPMKGHSHVYWYRQLPEEGLKFMVYLQKENIIDESGMPKERFSAEFPKEGPSILRIQQVVRGDSAAYFCASSPQDSNFGNIQYFGAGTRLSVL.

The count of this clone is one. This specimen includes other DNA sequences encoding the same CDR3. The chain employs TRBV28 and TRBJ2-7; 9 nucleotides line up with TRBD1. V trimming: 5 bases; J trimming: 3 bases; junction bases outside the gene matches: 2. The CDR3 has 13 residues. Germline V CDR1 and CDR2: MDHEN, SYDVKM. CDR3 region: CASSPGQGYEQYF. The CDR3 DNA reads as TGTGCCAGCAGTCCGGGACAGGGCTACGAGCAGTACTTC.

This clone was seen a single time. The V gene is TRBV10-2, the J gene TRBJ2-1, with D possibly being TRBD1 (6 bases). Germline CDR1 WSHSY, CDR2 SAAADI. With 10 bases removed from V and 7 bases from J, the gap between germline ends came to 14 bases. The CDR3 loop spans 12 amino acids. CDR3 loop: CATTGSGNEQFF. In DNA, the CDR3 is TGCGCCACCACAGGGTCCGGTAATGAGCAGTTCTTC.

This clone is a singleton in its sample. The chain combines TRBV10-3 with TRBJ2-2, with D tentatively TRBD2 (5 bases). This CDR3 contains 14 residues. Germline V gene data show CDR1 as ENHRY and CDR2 as SYGVKD. V dropped 2 bases and J dropped 4 bases, with 8 bases sitting between them. The CDR3 loop reads CAISELATTGELFF. In DNA form, the CDR3 reads TGTGCCATCAGTGAGCTAGCTACCACCGGGGAGCTGTTTTTT.

This chain links TRBV19 with TRBJ2-2, with 13 nucleotides matching TRBD2. CDR3 length: 16 residues. Germline CDR1 and CDR2: LNHDA and SQIVND (reference sequence). J gave up 2 bases and V 7 bases, and 4 bases lay outside the gene matches. CDR3 region: CASKTSGRPNTGELFF. The DNA of the CDR3 is TGTGCCAGTAAGACTAGCGGGAGGCCCAACACCGGGGAGCTGTTTTTT.

V usage is TRBV5-1 and J usage is TRBJ1-1, with D unclear. CDR1 and CDR2 (germline): SGHRS, YFSETQ. The CDR3 spans 13 residues. The V gene lost 4 bases and the J gene lost 1 base, with 8 bases spanning the gap. CDR3 sequence reads: CASSQTANTEAFF. CDR3 nucleotide sequence: TGCGCCAGCAGCCAAACAGCGAACACTGAAGCTTTCTTT.

This sequence joins TRBV6-6 and TRBJ2-7; tentatively, D is TRBD2 (5 bases). This CDR3 spans 13 amino acids. The V gene lost 6 bases and the J gene lost 3 bases, with 12 bases spanning the gap. Germline V CDR1 and CDR2: MNHNY, SVGAGI (reference sequence). The CDR3 DNA reads as TGTGCCAGCAGGAGGGAATATGGCTACGAGCAGTACTTC. Its protein is CASRREYGYEQYF.

The chain combines TRBV4-3 with TRBJ1-5; D gene ambiguous. The CDR3 is made up of 18 amino acids. Trimming cost V 0 bases and J 4 bases, with 19 bases left between them. Germline V lookup: CDR1 LGHNA, CDR2 YSLEER. The CDR3 DNA reads as TGCGCCAGCAGCCAAGATTTCCGGGAGGGAATCTCAAATCAGCCCCAGCATTTT. The encoded protein is CASSQDFREGISNQPQHF.

The chain has TRBV25-1 and TRBJ1-2, with 9 bases that match TRBD1. CDR3 length: 14 residues. V shed 9 bases, J shed 2 bases, and the junction held 7 bases outside the gene matches. Germline V gene sequence: CDR1 MGHDK, CDR2 SYGVNS. CDR3 sequence: CARPGQGLNYGYTF. The CDR3 nucleotides read TGTGCCAGGCCGGGACAGGGTTTAAACTATGGCTACACCTTC.

V gene TRBV5-1 combines with J gene TRBJ2-7; TRBD1 might be the D (5 bases). V lost 2 bases to trimming and J lost 7 bases, with 13 bases between them. The CDR3 is 13 residues long. The germline gives CDR1 SGHRS, CDR2 YFSETQ. The CDR3 loop is CASSFQGFTEQYF. The CDR3 bases are TGCGCCAGCAGCTTCCAGGGATTTACGGAGCAGTACTTC.

V gene TRBV11-2 combines with J gene TRBJ2-7; a possible D gene is TRBD2 (7 bases). V lost 1 base and J 2 bases, leaving 15 bases between the germline ends. The germline CDR1 and CDR2 sequences are SGHAT and FQNNGV. This CDR3 has 16 amino acids. CDR3 in DNA: TGTGCCAGCAGCTTAGTCAGGGGACTAACAACCTACGAGCAGTACTTC. The encoded protein is CASSLVRGLTTYEQYF.

J is TRBJ2-1 and V is TRBV6-5, with D tentatively TRBD2 (5 bases). Germline loops: CDR1 MNHEY, CDR2 SVGAGI. This CDR3 is 15 amino acids long. V was shortened by 6 bases and J by 5 bases, with 17 bases between the two germline ends. The CDR3 DNA sequence: TGTGCCAGCAGACCTCGGGAATACGTAAACAATGAGCAGTTCTTC. It encodes CASRPREYVNNEQFF.

The chain joins TRBV7-9 to TRBJ2-7; weak D call: TRBD2 (6 bases). Germline V gene data show CDR1 as SEHNR and CDR2 as FQNEAQ (reference sequence). The CDR3 totals 14 residues. V was trimmed by 3 bases and J by 5 bases, leaving 14 bases between them. The DNA for the CDR3 is TGTGCCAGCAGCTTGGGGGAGGAAAGCCACGAGCAGTACTTC. Protein: CASSLGEESHEQYF.

For the CDR3, the DNA is TGTGCCAGCAGTTACGCGGGAGCCTACGAGCAGTACTTC. Its translation: CASSYAGAYEQYF. V gene TRBV6-5 combines with J gene TRBJ2-7; 7 nucleotides agree with TRBD2. There are 13 residues in the CDR3. The trim removed 2 bases at V and 2 bases at J, leaving 0 bases unmatched. CDR1 and CDR2 from the germline V gene are MNHEY and SVGAGI.

Concerning this clone: Other DNA sequences within the sample encode an identical CDR3. CDR3 sequence (DNA): TGTGCCAGCAGTTTAAGCGCGACCGGGGAGCTGTTTTTT. As protein: CASSLSATGELFF. The chain links TRBV28 to TRBJ2-2; no clear D gene. Germline V lookup: CDR1 MDHEN, CDR2 SYDVKM. This CDR3 comprises 13 residues. V lost 2 bases to trimming and J lost 5 bases, with 6 bases between them.

The rearrangement joins TRBV6-1 to TRBJ1-4; D might be TRBD1 (5 bases). In germline, CDR1 is MNHNS, CDR2 SASEGT. Trimming stripped 7 bases from V and 3 bases from J, with 12 bases between. CDR3 length equals 14 residues. The CDR3 DNA reads as TGTGCCAGCACCCAGGGAAGGGCTAATGAAAAACTGTTTTTT. Its protein is CASTQGRANEKLFF.

The rearrangement joins TRBV5-6 to TRBJ2-3; D is unclear. This CDR3 is built from 14 residues. V was clipped by 2 bases and J by 7 bases, with 14 bases between them. The germline gives CDR1 SGHDT, CDR2 YYEEEE. DNA of the CDR3: TGTGCCAGCAGCTTTGAGAAGTTGGTTTATACGCAGTATTTT. Its protein product is CASSFEKLVYTQYF.

The chain joins TRBV18 to TRBJ2-5, with 9 bases identical to TRBD2. V was clipped by 0 bases and J by 1 base; unmatched bases: 12. The CDR3 loop spans 19 amino acids. Looked up from germline, CDR1 is KGHSH and CDR2 is LQKENI. CDR3 sequence: CASSPPRISGSYSQETQYF. CDR3 bases: TGTGCCAGCTCACCACCTCGGATTAGCGGGAGCTATTCCCAAGAGACCCAGTACTTC.